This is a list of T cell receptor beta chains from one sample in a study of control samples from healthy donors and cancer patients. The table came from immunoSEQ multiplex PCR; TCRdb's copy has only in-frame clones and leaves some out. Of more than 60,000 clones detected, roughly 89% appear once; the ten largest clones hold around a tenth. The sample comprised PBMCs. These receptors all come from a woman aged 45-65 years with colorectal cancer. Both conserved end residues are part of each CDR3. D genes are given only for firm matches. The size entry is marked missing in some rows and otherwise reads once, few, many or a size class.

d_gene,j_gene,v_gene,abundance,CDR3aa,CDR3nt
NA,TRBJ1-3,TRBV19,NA,CASKGSGNTIYF,TGTGCCAGTAAAGGGTCTGGAAACACCATATATTTT
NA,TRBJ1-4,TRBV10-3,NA,CAISESTVKLFF,TGTGCCATCAGTGAGTCGACAGTAAAACTGTTTTTT
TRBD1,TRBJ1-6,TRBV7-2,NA,CASSERQGHNSPLHF,TGTGCCAGCAGCGAGCGACAGGGACATAATTCACCCCTCCACTTT
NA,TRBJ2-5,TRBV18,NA,CASSPRTEGVETQYF,TGTGCCAGCTCACCACGAACAGAAGGGGTAGAGACCCAGTACTTC
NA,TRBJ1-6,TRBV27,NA,CASSPYPGQGSHSPLHF,TGTGCCAGCAGTCCATACCCCGGGCAGGGATCCCATTCACCCCTCCACTTT
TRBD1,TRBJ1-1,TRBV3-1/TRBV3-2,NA,CASSPQTGNPTEAFF,TGTGCCAGCAGCCCCCAGACAGGGAATCCCACTGAAGCTTTCTTT
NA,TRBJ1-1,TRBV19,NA,CASSQQGWNTEAFF,TGTGCCAGTAGTCAACAGGGCTGGAACACTGAAGCTTTCTTT
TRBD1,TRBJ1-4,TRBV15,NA,CATSRDVGTASRGEKLFF,TGTGCCACCAGCAGAGATGTTGGGACAGCCAGCAGGGGTGAAAAACTGTTTTTT
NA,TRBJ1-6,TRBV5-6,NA,CASSLRSRRSPLHF,TGTGCCAGCAGCTTGAGGAGTCGTCGGTCACCCCTCCACTTT
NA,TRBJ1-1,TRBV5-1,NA,CASNPVRGFGTETEAFF,TGCGCCAGCAACCCAGTGAGGGGGTTCGGAACGGAGACTGAAGCTTTCTTT
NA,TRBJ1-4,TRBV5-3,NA,CARSWHGRAPNEKLFF,TGTGCCAGAAGCTGGCACGGCAGGGCACCTAATGAAAAACTGTTTTTT
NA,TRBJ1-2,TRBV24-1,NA,CATSDEDNYGYTF,TGTGCCACCAGTGATGAGGATAACTATGGCTACACCTTC
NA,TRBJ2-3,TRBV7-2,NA,CASSSGYLSTDTQYF,TGTGCCAGCAGCTCCGGTTATCTATCCACAGATACGCAGTATTTT
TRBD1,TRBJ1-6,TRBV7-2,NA,CASSPRGTRNSPLHF,TGTGCCAGCAGCCCCAGGGGGACCCGTAATTCACCCCTCCACTTT
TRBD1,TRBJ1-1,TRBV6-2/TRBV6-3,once,CASSATGKAFF,TGTGCCAGCAGTGCGACAGGGAAGGCTTTCTTT
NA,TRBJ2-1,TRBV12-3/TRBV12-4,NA,CASRPRQLGEQFF,TGTGCCAGCAGACCTAGACAGCTCGGTGAGCAGTTCTTC
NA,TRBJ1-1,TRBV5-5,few,CASSWGHRGTEAFF,TGTGCCAGCAGCTGGGGACACCGAGGGACTGAAGCTTTCTTT
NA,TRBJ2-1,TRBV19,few,CASSPSGRANEQFF,TGTGCCAGTAGTCCCTCTGGCAGAGCTAATGAGCAGTTCTTC
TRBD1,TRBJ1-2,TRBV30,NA,CAGPTGKSYGYTF,TGTGCCGGGCCGACAGGGAAAAGCTATGGCTACACCTTC
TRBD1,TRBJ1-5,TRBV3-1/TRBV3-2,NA,CASKGDRGCNQPQHF,TGTGCCAGCAAGGGGGACAGGGGATGCAATCAGCCCCAGCATTTT
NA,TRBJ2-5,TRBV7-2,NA,CASSLDRLETQYF,TGTGCCAGCAGCTTAGATCGGTTAGAGACCCAGTACTTC
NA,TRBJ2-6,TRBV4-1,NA,CASSQDGTPLSGANVLTF,TGCGCCAGCAGCCAAGACGGGACACCCCTCTCTGGGGCCAACGTCCTGACTTTC
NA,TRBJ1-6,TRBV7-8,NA,CASSRSQGNYNSPLHF,TGTGCCAGCAGCCGCTCACAGGGAAATTATAATTCACCCCTCCACTTT
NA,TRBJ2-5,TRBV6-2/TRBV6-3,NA,CASSYGWETQYF,TGTGCCAGCAGTTATGGTTGGGAGACCCAGTACTTC
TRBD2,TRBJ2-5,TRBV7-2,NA,CASTFGWGEGETQYF,TGTGCCAGCACCTTCGGATGGGGGGAGGGAGAGACCCAGTACTTC
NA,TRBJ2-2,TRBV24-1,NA,CATSAPGGLNTGELFF,TGTGCCACCAGCGCCCCAGGGGGGCTTAACACCGGGGAGCTGTTTTTT
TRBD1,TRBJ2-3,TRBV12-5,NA,CASGWPGTDTDTQYF,TGTGCTAGTGGTTGGCCCGGGACAGACACAGATACGCAGTATTTT
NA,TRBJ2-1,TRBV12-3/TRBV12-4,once,CASRLRDGEQFF,TGTGCCAGCAGACTCAGGGACGGCGAGCAGTTCTTC
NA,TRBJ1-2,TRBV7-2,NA,CASSPPLEGYGYTF,TGTGCCAGCAGCCCCCCGCTTGAGGGCTATGGCTACACCTTC
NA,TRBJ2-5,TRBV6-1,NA,CASSEPARARETQYF,TGTGCCAGCAGTGAACCGGCCAGGGCCAGGGAGACCCAGTACTTC
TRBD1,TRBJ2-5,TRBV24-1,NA,CATGTGGAETQYF,TGTGCCACCGGGACAGGGGGCGCAGAGACCCAGTACTTC
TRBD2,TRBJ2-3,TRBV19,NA,CASSIGDYRTDTQYF,TGTGCCAGTAGTATAGGGGACTACCGCACAGATACGCAGTATTTT
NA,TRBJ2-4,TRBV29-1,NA,CSVEDNLLNIQYF,TGCAGCGTTGAAGATAACTTACTTAACATTCAGTACTTC
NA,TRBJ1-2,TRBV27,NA,CASGIREGQGGYTF,TGTGCCAGCGGGATTCGGGAGGGGCAAGGTGGCTACACCTTC
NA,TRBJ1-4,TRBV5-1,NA,CASSLWGAGNEKLFF,TGCGCCAGCAGCTTGTGGGGGGCCGGTAATGAAAAACTGTTTTTT
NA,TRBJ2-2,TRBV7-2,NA,CASSLEGYTGELFF,TGTGCCAGCAGCTTGGAAGGGTACACCGGGGAGCTGTTTTTT
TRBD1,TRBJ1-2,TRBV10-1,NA,CASRRVPDRDSGYTF,TGCGCCAGCAGGAGGGTCCCGGACAGGGACTCTGGCTACACCTTC
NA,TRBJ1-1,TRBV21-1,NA,CASSPLGAPAPYTEAFF,TGTGCCAGCAGCCCCCTGGGGGCGCCGGCCCCTTACACTGAAGCTTTCTTT
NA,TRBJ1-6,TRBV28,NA,CASSFSGSSYNSPLHF,TGTGCCAGCAGTTTCTCGGGGAGCTCCTATAATTCACCCCTCCACTTT
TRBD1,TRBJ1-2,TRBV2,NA,CASSVRQGPNSRYGYTF,TGTGCCAGCAGTGTGCGACAGGGGCCCAACTCGAGGTATGGCTACACCTTC
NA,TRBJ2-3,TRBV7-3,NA,CASSLVGGLQTPSTQYF,TGTGCCAGCAGCTTAGTGGGGGGGCTCCAGACACCCTCTACGCAGTATTTT
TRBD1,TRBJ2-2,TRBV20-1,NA,CSASSDRDPTNTGELFF,TGCAGTGCTAGTTCAGACAGGGACCCTACGAACACCGGGGAGCTGTTTTTT
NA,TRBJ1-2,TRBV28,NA,CASSSPDGYTF,TGTGCCAGCAGCTCCCCGGATGGCTACACCTTC
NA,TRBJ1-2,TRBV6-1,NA,CASSEGASGLGYTF,TGTGCCAGCAGTGAAGGGGCGTCTGGGCTCGGCTACACCTTC
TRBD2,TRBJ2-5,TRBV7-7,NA,CASSPSGGLQETQYF,TGTGCCAGCAGCCCTAGCGGGGGCCTCCAAGAGACCCAGTACTTC
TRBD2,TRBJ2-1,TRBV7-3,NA,CASSLRGSGGEQFF,TGTGCCAGCAGCTTAAGGGGTAGCGGGGGTGAGCAGTTCTTC
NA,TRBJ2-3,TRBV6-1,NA,CASSEAGASTDTQYF,TGTGCCAGCAGTGAGGCGGGGGCTAGCACAGATACGCAGTATTTT
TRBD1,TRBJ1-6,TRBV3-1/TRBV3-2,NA,CASTNRGSDSPLHF,TGTGCCAGCACAAACAGGGGAAGTGATTCACCCCTCCACTTT
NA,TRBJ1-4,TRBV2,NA,CASSVRRVGEKLFF,TGTGCCAGCAGTGTGCGCAGGGTTGGCGAAAAACTGTTTTTT
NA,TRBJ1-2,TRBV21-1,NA,CASSKREQGSFGYTF,TGTGCCAGCAGCAAACGGGAACAGGGGAGTTTTGGCTACACCTTC
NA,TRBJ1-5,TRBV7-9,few,CASSLGSGGNQPQHF,TGTGCCAGCAGCTTAGGGAGTGGGGGCAATCAGCCCCAGCATTTT
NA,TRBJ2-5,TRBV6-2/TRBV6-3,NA,CASSYRAAQETQYF,TGTGCCAGCAGTTACAGAGCGGCCCAAGAGACCCAGTACTTC
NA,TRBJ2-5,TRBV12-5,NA,CASGLGHSQGQETQYF,TGTGCTAGTGGTTTGGGCCACAGTCAGGGCCAGGAGACCCAGTACTTC
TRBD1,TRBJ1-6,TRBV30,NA,CAWSVQGDSPLHF,TGTGCCTGGAGTGTACAGGGGGATTCACCCCTCCACTTT
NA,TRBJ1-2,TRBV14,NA,CASSQAEVVYGYTF,TGTGCCAGCAGCCAGGCAGAGGTCGTCTATGGCTACACCTTC